This entry lists 18 T cell receptor beta chains sequenced from one sample in a study of radiation and T cells in renal cell carcinoma. As to time point: blood 4 weeks post-SBRT, at nephrectomy. The treatment is: 15 Gy SBRT to primary tumor, nephrectomy 4 weeks later. Data came from immunoSEQ multiplex PCR; TCRdb stores just in-frame clones and leaves some out. The sample lists roughly 58,000 clones; 65% to 80% were seen once. The sequences come from blood, collected from a patient whose treatment included radiotherapy and nephrectomy. The receptors shown here come from a man aged 60-69 years with renal cell carcinoma.

The chain carries TRBV7-8 and TRBJ2-6; no firm D call. Trimming removed 5 bases from V and 0 bases from J, with 2 bases in between. Germline V gene lookup returns CDR1 SGHVS and CDR2 FQNEAQ. The CDR3 totals 13 residues. DNA for the CDR3: TGTGCCAGCAGCCCCTCTGGGGCCAACGTCCTGACTTTC. Translated: CASSPSGANVLTF.

The J gene is TRBJ1-6, the V gene TRBV5-4; no clear D. CDR1 SGHNT and CDR2 YYREEE come from the germline V gene (reference sequence). The ends were cut back, 0 bases at V and 0 bases at J, with 10 bases in the middle. The CDR3 spans 17 residues. The DNA for the CDR3 is TGTGCCAGCAGCTTGGACGGAGGGATCTCCTATAATTCACCCCTCCACTTT. The encoded protein is CASSLDGGISYNSPLHF.

The chain uses TRBV7-2 and TRBJ2-3; 9 bases are shared with TRBD2. The CDR3 consists of 17 residues. V lost 1 base and J lost 3; bases outside the gene matches: 8. The germline gives CDR1 SGHTA, CDR2 FQGNSA. The CDR3 coding sequence is TGTGCCAGCAGCTTAGTGGCGGGGGGGTTAAGTACAGATACGCAGTATTTT. Amino acid sequence: CASSLVAGGLSTDTQYF.

The chain links TRBV2 to TRBJ2-5; possibly TRBD1 or TRBD2 for D (6 bases each). The length of the CDR3 is 16 residues. Germline V gives CDR1 SNHLY, CDR2 FYNNEI. The ends were cut back, 10 bases at V and 5 bases at J, with 26 bases in the middle. This chain's CDR3 is CATFAGTSFGSETQYF. The DNA for the CDR3 is TGTGCCACTTTCGCCGGGACATCTTTCGGGAGTGAGACCCAGTACTTC.

The rearrangement uses TRBV7-2 and TRBJ2-1, with D unresolved. This CDR3 has 12 amino acids. V was trimmed by 2 bases and J by 12 bases, leaving 11 bases between them. Germline CDR1 is SGHTA and CDR2 is FQGNSA. CDR3 nucleotides: TGTGCCAGCAGCTTAATGGCCCGGCCGCAGTTCTTC. Translated, it gives CASSLMARPQFF.

This rearrangement joins TRBV6-1 to TRBJ1-4; D possibly corresponds to TRBD1 (6 bases). The CDR3 runs 14 residues. Deletions cut 9 bases from V and 0 bases from J, with 11 bases between. Germline values: CDR1 MNHNS, CDR2 SASEGT. In DNA, the CDR3 is TGTGCCAGTACTTCAGGGGCAACTAATGAAAAACTGTTTTTT. It yields the protein CASTSGATNEKLFF.

This chain uses TRBV6-5 with TRBJ1-1; 8 nucleotides align to TRBD1. CDR3 size: 12 residues. V shed 7 bases and J 11 bases; nucleotides not matched to a gene: 9. Germline V lookup: CDR1 MNHEY, CDR2 SVGAGI. In nucleotides, the CDR3 is TGTGCCAGCAACGACAGGGGAGGGAGGGCTTTCTTT. Its protein is CASNDRGGRAFF.

The V gene is TRBV9, the J gene TRBJ2-2, with D unresolved. V gave up 0 bases and J gave up 5 bases, with 11 bases separating them. Looked up from germline, CDR1 is SGDLS and CDR2 is YYNGEE. The CDR3 extends over 15 amino acids. The CDR3 nucleotides are TGTGCCAGCAGCGTAGAAGAACATTCTACCGGGGAGCTGTTTTTT. This sequence encodes CASSVEEHSTGELFF.

Note on this clone: The sample contains more than one DNA sequence encoding this CDR3. The gene calls are TRBV19 and TRBJ2-1; D might be TRBD2 (5 bases). The length of the CDR3 is 15 residues. The germline V gene has CDR1 LNHDA and CDR2 SQIVND (reference sequence). Trimming left V 1 base short and J 1 base short, with 8 bases between. DNA of the CDR3: TGTGCCAGTAGTATAGTACTAGTATCCTACAATGAGCAGTTCTTC. Its translation is CASSIVLVSYNEQFF.

The rearrangement links TRBV10-3 to TRBJ1-2, with D unclear. Germline values: CDR1 ENHRY, CDR2 SYGVKD. This CDR3 has 13 amino acids. Trimming left V 3 bases short and J 5 bases short, with 10 bases between. The CDR3 nucleotides are TGTGCCATCAGTGAAGGCGTAGAATATGGCTACACCTTC. It is translated as CAISEGVEYGYTF.

CDR3 loop: CASSLDVQGRDTQYF. CDR3 sequence (DNA): TGTGCCAGCAGTTTAGACGTGCAGGGGAGAGATACGCAGTATTTT. This chain uses TRBV27 with TRBJ2-3; tentative D call: TRBD1 (6 bases). The germline V and J ends were trimmed by 2 bases and 5 bases, with 14 bases remaining between them. This CDR3 has 15 amino acids. From germline, CDR1 is MNHEY and CDR2 SMNVEV (reference sequence).

The rearrangement links TRBV15 to TRBJ2-2, with D perhaps matching TRBD1 (5 bases). Trimming took 3 bases from V and 2 from J, leaving 10 bases between them. Germline V gene lookup returns CDR1 LNHNV and CDR2 YYDKDF (reference sequence). This CDR3 has 15 residues. The CDR3 region is CATSRTQGNTGELFF. In nucleotides, the CDR3 is TGTGCCACCAGCAGGACGCAGGGTAACACCGGGGAGCTGTTTTTT.

The chain is built from TRBV7-2 and TRBJ2-1; D might be TRBD1 (6 bases). Looked up from germline, CDR1 is SGHTA and CDR2 is FQGNSA. This CDR3 has 14 amino acids. Trimming took off 1 base at V and 4 bases at J, with 8 bases between the two ends. The CDR3 bases are TGTGCCAGCAGCTTAGGTACAGGGTACAATGAGCAGTTCTTC. Protein sequence: CASSLGTGYNEQFF. The full variable domain, with the rest looked up from reference TRBV7-2 and TRBJ2-1, is GAGVSQSPSNKVTEKGKDVELRCDPISGHTALYWYRQSLGQGLEFLIYFQGNSAPDKSGLPSDRFSAERTGGSVSTLTIQRTQQEDSAVYLCASSLGTGYNEQFFGPGTRLTVL.

The CDR3 loop is CASSPPSGGSTDTQYF. CDR3 nucleotides: TGTGCCAGCTCACCACCATCTGGGGGGAGCACAGATACGCAGTATTTT. The chain joins TRBV18 to TRBJ2-3, with D possibly matching TRBD2 (6 bases). V was shortened by 0 bases and J by 0 bases, with 10 bases between the two germline ends. Germline assignment: CDR1 KGHSH and CDR2 LQKENI. There are 16 residues in the CDR3.

The chain links TRBV5-1 to TRBJ1-2; 9 bases agree with TRBD1. This CDR3 is 16 amino acids long. Trimming cost V 2 bases and J 4 bases; bases outside gene matches: 9. Germline V gene lookup returns CDR1 SGHRS and CDR2 YFSETQ. The CDR3 region has the DNA TGCGCCAGCAGCTTTGCTCCGGGACAGGGCTCCTATGGCTACACCTTC. Residues: CASSFAPGQGSYGYTF.

V usage is TRBV10-3 and J usage is TRBJ2-5, with 9 bases identical to TRBD2. CDR3 length: 16 residues. V shed 3 bases, J shed 0 bases, and the junction held 5 bases outside the gene matches. Germline V gene sequence: CDR1 ENHRY, CDR2 SYGVKD. The CDR3 sequence: CAISDGLAGYQETQYF. As DNA, the CDR3 is TGTGCCATCAGTGATGGGCTAGCGGGGTACCAAGAGACCCAGTACTTC.

The chain has TRBV7-2 and TRBJ1-1; no firm D call. Germline V gene lookup returns CDR1 SGHTA and CDR2 FQGNSA. Trimming removed 9 bases from V and 9 bases from J, with 20 bases in between. The CDR3 covers 13 residues. DNA for the CDR3: TGTGCCAGTACAGCTTACAATGAACACAAAGCTTTCTTT. Residues: CASTAYNEHKAFF.

This clone was picked up a small number of times. The chain combines TRBV2 with TRBJ2-7; perhaps TRBD1 as D (6 bases). V was cut by 11 bases and J by 3 bases, with 14 bases left in between. Germline values: CDR1 SNHLY, CDR2 FYNNEI. The CDR3 is 12 amino acids. CDR3 in DNA: TGTGCCTATCAATACAGGGACTACGAGCAGTACTTC. This gives the protein CAYQYRDYEQYF.